These T cell receptor beta chains were read from a single sample in a study of cytomegalovirus exposure and HLA in healthy donors. Sequencing was performed with immunoSEQ multiplex PCR; in TCRdb, only in-frame clones are kept and a portion is missing. The sample contains approximately 110,000 clones, approximately 86% of which appear only once. The sequencing input was PBMCs. These receptor sequences come from a woman younger than 35 in good health and CMV-seropositive. CDR3s include the opening cysteine and the closing phenylalanine or tryptophan. D genes are given only for firm matches. The listing skips clone size in some rows; elsewhere it reads once, few, many or a size class.

j_call: TRBJ1-3; cdr3_length: 17; clone_size: -; d_call: TRBD1; v_call: TRBV15; cdr3_aa: CATSRDLGTGDGNTIYF; cdr3_nt: TGTGCCACCAGCAGAGATCTGGGGACAGGGGATGGAAACACCATATATTTT
j_call: TRBJ1-5; cdr3_length: 15; clone_size: -; d_call: -; v_call: TRBV6-1; cdr3_aa: CASSTSDRLNQPQHF; cdr3_nt: TGTGCCAGCAGTACCTCGGACAGACTCAATCAGCCCCAGCATTTT
j_call: TRBJ2-1; cdr3_length: 12; clone_size: -; d_call: -; v_call: TRBV6-1; cdr3_aa: CASSVSGVEQFF; cdr3_nt: TGTGCCAGCAGTGTATCAGGCGTTGAGCAGTTCTTC
j_call: TRBJ2-7; cdr3_length: 13; clone_size: -; d_call: TRBD2; v_call: TRBV7-2; cdr3_aa: CASNLGGDYEQYF; cdr3_nt: TGTGCCAGCAATTTGGGAGGGGACTACGAGCAGTACTTC
j_call: TRBJ2-7; cdr3_length: 14; clone_size: few; d_call: TRBD2; v_call: TRBV10-3; cdr3_aa: CAITSRRGGYEQYF; cdr3_nt: TGTGCCATCACCAGTCGACGGGGGGGGTACGAGCAGTACTTC
j_call: TRBJ1-5; cdr3_length: 12; clone_size: -; d_call: -; v_call: TRBV29-1; cdr3_aa: CSVGEGNQPQHF; cdr3_nt: TGCAGCGTTGGGGAGGGCAATCAGCCCCAGCATTTT
j_call: TRBJ1-2; cdr3_length: 14; clone_size: -; d_call: TRBD1; v_call: TRBV28; cdr3_aa: CASSPGQGAYGYTF; cdr3_nt: TGTGCCAGCAGTCCCGGACAGGGGGCCTATGGCTACACCTTC
j_call: TRBJ1-1; cdr3_length: 12; clone_size: -; d_call: -; v_call: TRBV5-1; cdr3_aa: CASSLEGAEAFF; cdr3_nt: TGCGCCAGCAGCTTGGAGGGGGCTGAAGCTTTCTTT
j_call: TRBJ2-7; cdr3_length: 15; clone_size: -; d_call: TRBD2; v_call: TRBV13; cdr3_aa: CASSLKREGLYEQYF; cdr3_nt: TGTGCCAGCAGCTTAAAGCGGGAGGGGTTGTACGAGCAGTACTTC
j_call: TRBJ2-1; cdr3_length: 15; clone_size: -; d_call: TRBD2; v_call: TRBV11-2; cdr3_aa: CASSLEAGSYNEQFF; cdr3_nt: TGTGCCAGCAGCTTGGAAGCGGGATCCTACAATGAGCAGTTCTTC
j_call: TRBJ2-3; cdr3_length: 15; clone_size: -; d_call: TRBD2; v_call: TRBV5-4; cdr3_aa: CASSLRGGHRDTQYF; cdr3_nt: TGTGCCAGCAGCCTCCGGGGGGGGCACCGAGATACGCAGTATTTT
j_call: TRBJ2-7; cdr3_length: 11; clone_size: -; d_call: -; v_call: TRBV5-8; cdr3_aa: CASSLRYEQYF; cdr3_nt: TGTGCCAGCAGCTTGCGCTACGAGCAGTACTTC
j_call: TRBJ2-4; cdr3_length: 14; clone_size: -; d_call: -; v_call: TRBV28; cdr3_aa: CASRSGQLGDIQYF; cdr3_nt: TGTGCCAGCAGATCCGGACAGTTGGGGGACATTCAGTACTTC
j_call: TRBJ1-5; cdr3_length: 14; clone_size: -; d_call: -; v_call: TRBV6-1; cdr3_aa: CASRYSYSNQPQHF; cdr3_nt: TGTGCCAGCAGGTACAGTTATAGCAATCAGCCCCAGCATTTT
j_call: TRBJ1-2; cdr3_length: 14; clone_size: many; d_call: TRBD1; v_call: TRBV2; cdr3_aa: CASSFGQGARGYTF; cdr3_nt: TGTGCCAGCAGTTTCGGACAGGGGGCTAGAGGCTACACCTTC
j_call: TRBJ1-1; cdr3_length: 15; clone_size: -; d_call: -; v_call: TRBV11-2; cdr3_aa: CASSSGAEANTEAFF; cdr3_nt: TGTGCCAGCAGCTCGGGCGCGGAGGCGAACACTGAAGCTTTCTTT
j_call: TRBJ1-3; cdr3_length: 13; clone_size: many; d_call: -; v_call: TRBV9; cdr3_aa: CASSVASGNTIYF; cdr3_nt: TGTGCCAGCAGCGTGGCCTCCGGAAACACCATATATTTT
j_call: TRBJ2-1; cdr3_length: 13; clone_size: -; d_call: -; v_call: TRBV5-5; cdr3_aa: CASRMDSYNEQFF; cdr3_nt: TGTGCCAGCAGGATGGACAGCTACAATGAGCAGTTCTTC
j_call: TRBJ1-4; cdr3_length: 15; clone_size: -; d_call: -; v_call: TRBV10-2; cdr3_aa: CASSEQGATNEKLFF; cdr3_nt: TGCGCCAGCAGTGAACAGGGCGCAACTAATGAAAAACTGTTTTTT
j_call: TRBJ2-7; cdr3_length: 15; clone_size: -; d_call: -; v_call: TRBV7-8; cdr3_aa: CASSFYQETSYEQYF; cdr3_nt: TGTGCCAGCAGCTTTTATCAGGAAACCTCCTACGAGCAGTACTTC
j_call: TRBJ2-2; cdr3_length: 14; clone_size: once; d_call: -; v_call: TRBV6-5; cdr3_aa: CASRSGLNTGELFF; cdr3_nt: TGTGCCAGCAGATCCGGACTGAACACCGGGGAGCTGTTTTTT
j_call: TRBJ2-1; cdr3_length: 15; clone_size: once; d_call: TRBD2; v_call: TRBV5-4; cdr3_aa: CASSLPERGYSEQFF; cdr3_nt: TGTGCCAGCAGCTTGCCCGAGCGGGGGTACTCTGAGCAGTTCTTC
j_call: TRBJ2-7; cdr3_length: 12; clone_size: -; d_call: -; v_call: TRBV11-3; cdr3_aa: CASSSDFYEQYF; cdr3_nt: TGTGCCAGCAGCTCGGACTTCTACGAGCAGTACTTC
j_call: TRBJ2-7; cdr3_length: 14; clone_size: -; d_call: -; v_call: TRBV11-3; cdr3_aa: CASSSQDGTYEQYF; cdr3_nt: TGTGCCAGCAGCTCCCAGGACGGGACCTACGAGCAGTACTTC
j_call: TRBJ2-5; cdr3_length: 13; clone_size: -; d_call: -; v_call: TRBV9; cdr3_aa: CASSPNPEETQYF; cdr3_nt: TGTGCCAGCAGCCCTAACCCCGAGGAGACCCAGTACTTC
j_call: TRBJ1-2; cdr3_length: 14; clone_size: -; d_call: -; v_call: TRBV28; cdr3_aa: CASSRDPAQGGYTF; cdr3_nt: TGTGCCAGCAGTAGGGACCCAGCACAGGGTGGCTACACCTTC
j_call: TRBJ1-6; cdr3_length: 15; clone_size: once; d_call: TRBD1; v_call: TRBV7-2; cdr3_aa: CASTTQGNHNSPLHF; cdr3_nt: TGTGCCAGCACAACACAGGGGAACCATAATTCACCCCTCCACTTT
j_call: TRBJ2-7; cdr3_length: 14; clone_size: -; d_call: TRBD1; v_call: TRBV5-4; cdr3_aa: CASSARTGRVEQYF; cdr3_nt: TGTGCCAGCAGCGCTAGGACAGGGCGCGTGGAGCAGTACTTC
j_call: TRBJ2-2; cdr3_length: 15; clone_size: -; d_call: TRBD1; v_call: TRBV5-6; cdr3_aa: CASSFPGGGTGELFF; cdr3_nt: TGTGCCAGCAGCTTCCCAGGGGGTGGCACCGGGGAGCTGTTTTTT
j_call: TRBJ2-7; cdr3_length: 15; clone_size: -; d_call: TRBD1; v_call: TRBV5-1; cdr3_aa: CASREPGQGTYEQYF; cdr3_nt: TGCGCCAGCAGAGAGCCGGGACAGGGGACCTACGAGCAGTACTTC
j_call: TRBJ2-7; cdr3_length: 15; clone_size: -; d_call: TRBD2; v_call: TRBV14; cdr3_aa: CASSLGGGPSYEQYF; cdr3_nt: TGTGCCAGCAGCCTCGGGGGGGGGCCTTCCTACGAGCAGTACTTC
j_call: TRBJ2-7; cdr3_length: 14; clone_size: -; d_call: TRBD1; v_call: TRBV6-5; cdr3_aa: CAISDDRAHLEQYF; cdr3_nt: TGTGCCATCAGTGACGACAGGGCCCACCTCGAGCAGTACTTC
j_call: TRBJ2-1; cdr3_length: 15; clone_size: -; d_call: TRBD1; v_call: TRBV11-3; cdr3_aa: CASSATGGSYNEQFF; cdr3_nt: TGTGCCAGCAGCGCCACAGGGGGATCCTACAATGAGCAGTTCTTC
j_call: TRBJ2-1; cdr3_length: 15; clone_size: -; d_call: TRBD2; v_call: TRBV6-1; cdr3_aa: CASSAGTSGYNEQFF; cdr3_nt: TGTGCCAGCAGTGCCGGGACTAGCGGGTACAATGAGCAGTTCTTC
j_call: TRBJ2-7; cdr3_length: 11; clone_size: -; d_call: -; v_call: TRBV5-6; cdr3_aa: CASSLYYEQYF; cdr3_nt: TGTGCCAGCAGCCTCTACTACGAGCAGTACTTC
j_call: TRBJ2-2; cdr3_length: 16; clone_size: -; d_call: TRBD1; v_call: TRBV7-6; cdr3_aa: CASSLGGQGATGELFF; cdr3_nt: TGTGCCAGCAGCTTAGGCGGACAGGGGGCGACCGGGGAGCTGTTTTTT
j_call: TRBJ1-1; cdr3_length: 12; clone_size: -; d_call: TRBD1; v_call: TRBV5-4; cdr3_aa: CASSSPGQQAFF; cdr3_nt: TGTGCCAGCAGCTCCCCGGGACAGCAAGCTTTCTTT
j_call: TRBJ1-2; cdr3_length: 16; clone_size: -; d_call: TRBD1; v_call: TRBV7-2; cdr3_aa: CASSFTPGQGVYGYTF; cdr3_nt: TGTGCCAGCAGTTTTACTCCGGGACAGGGGGTCTATGGCTACACCTTC
j_call: TRBJ1-1; cdr3_length: 15; clone_size: -; d_call: TRBD1; v_call: TRBV5-4; cdr3_aa: CASTPAGGGGTEAFF; cdr3_nt: TGTGCCAGCACCCCAGCAGGAGGGGGCGGCACTGAAGCTTTCTTT
j_call: TRBJ1-2; cdr3_length: 15; clone_size: -; d_call: TRBD1; v_call: TRBV29-1; cdr3_aa: CSVEPRQGEGYGYTF; cdr3_nt: TGCAGCGTTGAGCCTCGACAGGGAGAGGGGTATGGCTACACCTTC
j_call: TRBJ2-7; cdr3_length: 14; clone_size: -; d_call: TRBD1; v_call: TRBV9; cdr3_aa: CASSGRDRDREQYF; cdr3_nt: TGTGCCAGCAGCGGCCGGGACAGGGACAGGGAGCAGTACTTC
j_call: TRBJ2-5; cdr3_length: 15; clone_size: -; d_call: TRBD1; v_call: TRBV11-2; cdr3_aa: CASSLWDRGRETQYF; cdr3_nt: TGTGCCAGCAGCCTCTGGGACAGGGGTCGGGAGACCCAGTACTTC
j_call: TRBJ2-1; cdr3_length: 15; clone_size: -; d_call: -; v_call: TRBV5-1; cdr3_aa: CASSTWGSRSHEQFF; cdr3_nt: TGCGCCAGCAGCACCTGGGGCTCCCGGAGCCATGAGCAGTTCTTC
j_call: TRBJ2-7; cdr3_length: 17; clone_size: -; d_call: TRBD1; v_call: TRBV7-9; cdr3_aa: CASSSPDRAEWDDEQYF; cdr3_nt: TGTGCCAGCAGCTCCCCGGACAGGGCGGAGTGGGATGACGAGCAGTACTTC
j_call: TRBJ1-1; cdr3_length: 13; clone_size: once; d_call: -; v_call: TRBV29-1; cdr3_aa: CSVHTTRNTEAFF; cdr3_nt: TGCAGCGTCCACACTACACGGAACACTGAAGCTTTCTTT
j_call: TRBJ1-5; cdr3_length: 16; clone_size: -; d_call: -; v_call: TRBV28; cdr3_aa: CASSSGGQGRRQPQHF; cdr3_nt: TGTGCCAGCAGTTCCGGGGGGCAGGGACGAAGACAGCCCCAGCATTTT
j_call: TRBJ2-1; cdr3_length: 15; clone_size: -; d_call: -; v_call: TRBV5-1; cdr3_aa: CASSFPAPLDNEQFF; cdr3_nt: TGCGCCAGCAGCTTCCCAGCGCCGCTAGACAATGAGCAGTTCTTC
j_call: TRBJ1-4; cdr3_length: 14; clone_size: -; d_call: TRBD1; v_call: TRBV10-2; cdr3_aa: CASSRDRGEEKLFF; cdr3_nt: TGCGCCAGCAGTCGGGACAGGGGAGAAGAAAAACTGTTTTTT
j_call: TRBJ2-1; cdr3_length: 14; clone_size: -; d_call: TRBD2; v_call: TRBV7-3; cdr3_aa: CASSSTGTSGPQFF; cdr3_nt: TGTGCCAGCAGCTCAACCGGGACTAGCGGACCGCAGTTCTTC
j_call: TRBJ1-2; cdr3_length: 13; clone_size: -; d_call: -; v_call: TRBV7-2; cdr3_aa: CASSHQTDYGYTF; cdr3_nt: TGTGCCAGCAGCCATCAGACTGACTATGGCTACACCTTC
j_call: TRBJ1-1; cdr3_length: 13; clone_size: -; d_call: TRBD1; v_call: TRBV6-5; cdr3_aa: CASSSQGGTEAFF; cdr3_nt: TGTGCCAGCAGTTCTCAGGGGGGCACTGAAGCTTTCTTT
j_call: TRBJ2-7; cdr3_length: 15; clone_size: -; d_call: TRBD2; v_call: TRBV27; cdr3_aa: CASKSQLAGSYEQYF; cdr3_nt: TGTGCCAGCAAATCCCAACTAGCGGGATCCTACGAGCAGTACTTC
j_call: TRBJ2-2; cdr3_length: 14; clone_size: -; d_call: -; v_call: TRBV5-1; cdr3_aa: CASSSGSNTGELFF; cdr3_nt: TGCGCCAGCAGCTCCGGTTCCAACACCGGGGAGCTGTTTTTT
j_call: TRBJ1-1; cdr3_length: 11; clone_size: -; d_call: -; v_call: TRBV28; cdr3_aa: CASNAGAPAFF; cdr3_nt: TGTGCCAGCAACGCGGGAGCTCCAGCTTTCTTT
j_call: TRBJ2-1; cdr3_length: 15; clone_size: -; d_call: TRBD1; v_call: TRBV28; cdr3_aa: CASRLRDRGWNEQFF; cdr3_nt: TGTGCCAGCAGACTCCGGGACAGGGGTTGGAATGAGCAGTTCTTC
j_call: TRBJ2-1; cdr3_length: 17; clone_size: -; d_call: TRBD2; v_call: TRBV9; cdr3_aa: CASRGNQGTSGINEQFF; cdr3_nt: TGTGCCAGCAGGGGGAACCAGGGGACTAGCGGGATAAATGAGCAGTTCTTC
j_call: TRBJ2-2; cdr3_length: 15; clone_size: -; d_call: -; v_call: TRBV5-1; cdr3_aa: CASFLGGTNTGELFF; cdr3_nt: TGCGCCAGCTTCCTAGGCGGAACGAACACCGGGGAGCTGTTTTTT
j_call: TRBJ1-5; cdr3_length: 15; clone_size: -; d_call: TRBD1; v_call: TRBV9; cdr3_aa: CASSGRDRKHQPQHF; cdr3_nt: TGTGCCAGCAGCGGCCGGGACAGAAAACATCAGCCCCAGCATTTT
j_call: TRBJ2-3; cdr3_length: 16; clone_size: -; d_call: -; v_call: TRBV5-4; cdr3_aa: CASSLGGQSYTDTQYF; cdr3_nt: TGTGCCAGCAGCTTGGGAGGGCAGTCCTATACAGATACGCAGTATTTT